The text below deals with one TCR beta chain. Its antigen is not yet known. No base qualities exist here, and no much larger clone lies one base off it. The data belong to a study of cytomegalovirus exposure and HLA in healthy donors (dated by TCRdb to about 2017). Study-level background: An earlier analysis of about 530 of the donors reported 276 Gb of sequence data and 117 million unique TCR beta sequences obtained from some 200 million T cells. Roughly 5 DR-DQ haplotypes were treated as single units for association and clustering because of strong linkage in the cohort. The aim of the study was to test whether cataloging public T cell receptors could identify signatures of past pathogen exposure. To predict cytomegalovirus infection status, the study combined high-throughput TCR immunosequencing, statistical association of individual TCRs with disease status, and machine learning. Rather than using new phenotypic data, the later analysis identified candidate immune exposures from TCR beta sequences and from how often those sequences occurred across donors. The number of donors typed differed by locus, with 629-630 for A, B, C, DRB1 and DQB1, roughly 550 for DQA1, over 600 for DPA1, and over 400 for DPB1. Roughly 300 gigabases of sequencing data and roughly 90 million unique TCR sequences were included in an early release covering around 600 HLA-typed donors. An earlier analysis of several hundred of the donors applied high-throughput TCR beta sequencing to assess whether each TCR beta V gene segment acted as functional or pseudogenic. Both class I and class II loci were covered by HLA typing, at four-digit resolution. Using immunosequencing, the study profiled T cell repertoires from 500 to 800 subjects and related those repertoires to cytomegalovirus serostatus. On average, 235,054 unique TCR beta nucleotide sequences were sequenced per donor among some 430 genotyped donors of the cohort, with 15% to 20% of those sequences being non-productive. In a later genetic analysis, genome-wide SNP genotypes for about 55% of the roughly 700 donors were used, and that subset was treated as a discovery cohort. A later analysis re-examined previously published TCR beta repertoires from around 670 donors and added high-resolution HLA genotyping to investigate patterns of TCR occurrence. The genetic ancestry cluster associated with self-reported Caucasian donors included around four fifths of the roughly 390 genotyped donors. Alongside the repertoire data, information on donor age, sex, ethnicity and CMV serostatus was compiled. All discovery cohort repertoires had been generated on a single sequencing platform. Along with the roughly 700-subject first cohort, a separate validation cohort of over 90 different subjects was used. The research as a whole found: Roughly 15 rarely observed V segments, including chromosome 9 orphons, were excluded from the earlier analysis of some 590 of the donors because counts were too low. The only immune exposure information available for the cohort was CMV serostatus. A later genetic analysis associated a missense DCLRE1C variant with V-gene and J-gene trimming of TCR beta chains, and an independent cohort replicated the association. According to a later analysis, TCR association rates differed among HLA loci, with DRB1 alleles showing the most associated TCRs and HLA-C alleles showing the fewest. Broadly in line with IMGT annotations, most TCR beta V segments showed up in productive rearrangements about 87% or about 30% of the time in an earlier analysis of several hundred of the donors. The study gave a list of 150 to 200 TCR beta chains associated with cytomegalovirus. A later analysis associated about 16,000 TCR beta sequences with specific HLA alleles at a false discovery rate of 0.05. The sequencing pipeline was judged likely to have produced a cluster of highly shared sequence variants as a technical artifact. Correlated functional status among segregating V segments might be attributable to linkage disequilibrium, but an unknown experimental factor could not be ruled out. The cohort was sequenced for TCR beta chains only, and without alpha or paired-chain data the features that could be detected were limited. Because HLA typing was unavailable for some donors at each locus, only the typed subset was used in association tests. In both the original and validation cohorts, the classifier was reported to diagnose cytomegalovirus status with high specificity and sensitivity. Compared with equally common non-associated chains, HLA-associated TCR beta chains in a later analysis were more clonally expanded and had lower generation probabilities. A later analysis reported that several top co-occurrence clusters appeared linked to parvovirus B19, influenza, CMV and Epstein-Barr virus. Most CMV-associated TCR beta chains appeared to be HLA-restricted in a later analysis, and the HLA associations seemed to be driven largely by CMV exposure. Some IMGT-functional V segments, including TRBV6-2 and TRBV6-3, could not be distinguished by the 87-base-pair reads and were therefore excluded. A further reported finding was that TCR beta sequences accurately predicted the HLA-A and HLA-B alleles for most subjects in the first cohort. Most TCR sequences were seen in very few donors, while some public TCRs were found in many individuals. A later genetic analysis reported fewer N-insertions in productive TCRs among donors in an Asian-associated ancestry cluster than the 666-donor mean. It was suggested by the authors that the approach could potentially be generalized to other disease states and immunological phenotypes. Presence/absence analyses assumed roughly uniform sequencing depth across donors, an assumption that may not hold. When HLA alleles, especially DR and DQ, strongly co-occurred, TCR associations were difficult to assign to individual alleles. A few of the identified cytomegalovirus-associated TCR beta chains were confirmed in vitro to be specific for cytomegalovirus antigens.

For this chain, trimming is 0 bases at the V end and 6 bases at the J end, and the number of junction bases without a gene match is 7. Based on the germline V gene (reference sequence), the CDR1 and CDR2 sequences are LNHDA and SQIVND. The cysteine opens and the phenylalanine closes a CDR3 of 16 amino acids. Of the read, only the CDR3 DNA is kept; its 48 bases are in frame from base 1. In total, approximately 700 healthy bone marrow donors made up the cohort. At the time of sampling, all cohort members were nominally healthy, though unrecorded immune exposures were likely present. The donor tested CMV seronegative and was one of the 352 seronegative cohort members. Each donor provided a peripheral blood sample, and peripheral blood mononuclear cells were used for TCR beta sequencing. The Qiagen DNeasy Blood Extraction Kit was used to extract genomic DNA from the blood cell samples. Libraries came from the immunoSEQ multiplex PCR assay. For the multiplex PCR, a mixture combining 60 forward primers for TCR Vbeta segments and 13 reverse primers for TCR Jbeta segments was used. The CDR3 region of rearranged TCR beta genes was amplified from genomic DNA with a multiplex PCR assay. On the Illumina HiSeq System, the amplified TCR beta libraries were sequenced as 87-base-pair reads. Under the source paper's analysis protocol: Across the roughly 640 repertoires, a later analysis counted tens of millions of unique TCR beta chains, around 11 million of which were shared by at least two donors. A nearest-neighbor algorithm error-corrected the raw reads and collapsed the reads into unique sequences, merging closely related sequences to remove PCR and sequencing errors. V, D and J gene segments were assigned by aligning CDR3 sequences to IMGT reference sequences. For a sequence to be retained, a match of at least six nucleotides was required to both a V gene segment and a J gene segment. Rearrangements were called productive when the CDR3 lacked stop codons and stayed in frame with V and J; all others were non-productive. Following IMGT convention, CDR3 was defined as the stretch from the second conserved V-encoded cysteine up to the conserved J-encoded phenylalanine. The earlier analysis of roughly 590 of the donors excluded sequences that lacked an unambiguous match to a single V gene segment. An earlier analysis of roughly 590 of the donors called V segments functional above 56.7% productive rearrangements and segregating when the between-donor standard deviation exceeded 5%. To diagnose cytomegalovirus status from the catalog of TCR beta chain sequences, a statistical classification framework was built. In a later analysis, V and J genes were assigned by comparing TCR nucleotide sequences against IMGT/GENE-DB human TR gene sequences. A later analysis assigned CDR3 sequences and most-parsimonious VDJ recombination scenarios with the TCRdist pipeline. In a later analysis, each TCR beta chain was defined by its CDR3 amino acid sequence together with its V-gene family, and reads lacking a unique V-gene family were excluded. A later analysis removed over 500 highly shared, low-generation-probability nucleotide sequences to deal with suspected cross-contamination and a sequencing artifact. In a later analysis, a clonal expansion index for each public chain was calculated from normalized within-repertoire ranks of inferred template counts. In a later analysis, generation probabilities were computed using a VDJ recombination model fitted to out-of-frame rearrangements, and the results were checked against IGoR. In a later analysis, hypergeometric tests were used to score TCR-TCR, TCR-HLA and TCR-CMV co-occurrence, with a repertoire-size bias correction applied to TCR pairs. In a later analysis, false discovery rates were estimated by permuting HLA or CMV assignments 20 times. In a later analysis, co-occurring TCRs were grouped using DBSCAN, and TCRdist sequence similarity was added for clustering within HLA-allele-positive subsets. Repertoires with fewer than 30,000 or more than 120,000 public chains were left out of co-occurrence clustering, as were five repertoires with anomalous nucleotide sharing. This immuneACCESS table, as held by TCRdb, lists in-frame sequences with V and J called but not all clones. Of the missing ones, under half trace to an unresolved V gene in checked studies; the others have no known cause. That table furnishes V, J and clone size, whereas the DNA furnished D and trimming. The sample records a few hundred thousand clones, approximately 91% of which are singletons. The ten most abundant clones make up less than 2% of the sample.

This receptor was identified in a girl aged 2-10 years in good health and CMV-seronegative. Recombination joined TRBV19 with TRBJ1-5, with 8 bases in between that match TRBD1. Sequenced input: PBMCs. At the DNA level, the sequence is TGTGCCAGTAGTATAGATAGGGACAGGTTGGCTCAGCCCCAGCATTTT. It encodes CASSIDRDRLAQPQHF.